This TCR beta chain was observed in a study of identical twins. This clonotype was counted ten times or more. TCRdb passed the 5' RACE reads through MiXCR, listing each CDR3 protein once. The sample carries hundreds of thousands of distinct CDR3 sequences, around 5.7% recorded once. The receptor comes from a man between 18 and 29 years old in good health. What was sequenced was naive T cells sorted from blood.

CDR3 DNA sequence: TGTGCCAGCAGCTCAACCGGGGAGGGCCTCAATGAGCAGTTCTTC. Translation gives CASSSTGEGLNEQFF. The rearrangement uses TRBV7-9 and TRBJ2-1; TRBD2 matches at 7 bases. This CDR3 contains 15 residues. The germline CDR1 and CDR2 sequences are SEHNR and FQNEAQ (reference sequence). V was pared by 4 bases and J by 6 bases, with 9 bases of the junction left unmatched.